This T cell receptor beta chain stems from a study of T cells in Graves' hyperthyroidism and ophthalmopathy. Newly diagnosed patients aged 18 to 65 had hyperthyroidism of under 2 months' duration. Uncontrolled infection, other autoimmune disease, pregnancy and lactation each barred patients from inclusion. TCR beta CDR3 region amplification was performed from RNA transcripts. First-round RT-PCR with HTBI primers amplified the TCR CDR3 region. One entry per CDR3 protein, called by TCRdb with MiXCR from the multiplex PCR reads. The sample consists of fewer than 850,000 distinct CDR3 sequences, approximately 15% of them appearing once. Per the germline V gene, CDR1 is KGHDR and CDR2 is SFDVKD. V lost 0 bases to trimming and J lost 6 bases; unmatched junction nucleotides: 11. The length of the CDR3 is 17 residues.

The sequencing input was blood. The V and J genes are TRBV24-1 and TRBJ2-3; TRBD2 agrees at 7 bases. The receptor was isolated from a man in his fifties with Graves' hyperthyroidism. The CDR3 protein is CATSDLYTGRFTDTQYF. The CDR3 DNA follows: TGTGCCACCAGTGATTTGTATACCGGGAGGTTCACTGATACGCAGTATTTT.